Listed below are T cell receptor beta chains from one sample, sequenced in a study of radiotherapy plus CTLA-4 blockade in lung cancer. TCRdb keeps only in-frame clones here, not all; method: immunoSEQ multiplex PCR. The table shows 43,000 or so clones, with 63% occurring only once. This material consisted of peripheral blood, taken from a patient treated with radiotherapy plus ipilimumab. These receptors were obtained from a human donor with non-small cell lung cancer who had a partial response to radiotherapy plus ipilimumab. Both conserved end residues are trimmed from each CDR3. Fields, in order: J gene, CDR3 length, V gene, CDR3 protein.

TRBJ2-3,12,TRBV7-9,ASRRTSGEDTQY
TRBJ2-7,14,TRBV13,ASSSRSGGSSYEQY
TRBJ2-1,9,TRBV27,ASIGGNEQF
TRBJ1-1,12,TRBV29-1,SVPGGAWATEAF
TRBJ1-1,14,TRBV4-1,ASSQAPPDMNTEAF
TRBJ2-1,13,TRBV14,ASSPVAGGGNEQF
TRBJ2-3,16,TRBV4-3,ASSQDIGTSGNTDTQY
TRBJ2-5,13,TRBV4-1,ASSHRGLAGETQY
TRBJ2-7,10,TRBV25-1,ASSYSGYEQY
TRBJ1-1,11,TRBV2,ASTLGGGIEAF
TRBJ2-4,14,TRBV10-1,ANPHSLRGRGNIQY
TRBJ2-5,13,TRBV18,ASSPRLAAQETQY
TRBJ2-1,13,TRBV5-1,ASSGGGGEGNEQF
TRBJ1-1,11,TRBV13,ASSYGQGAEAF
TRBJ2-3,15,TRBV5-6,ASSRGTSGRARDTQY
TRBJ2-7,10,TRBV7-2,ASSPPSYEQY
TRBJ1-4,12,TRBV15,ATSSRDRAEKLF
TRBJ2-1,13,TRBV2,ASTRAGTKGNEQF
TRBJ2-7,12,TRBV18,ASSPPGSRYEQY
TRBJ1-2,14,TRBV10-3,AISEWGQGSSGGYT
TRBJ1-1,11,TRBV6-5,ASNPGTDTEAF
TRBJ2-5,15,TRBV7-2,ASSLAVGGGASQTQY
TRBJ1-2,12,TRBV5-1,ASSLRGQGHGYT
TRBJ2-7,13,TRBV11-2,ASSLGSGRGSEQY
TRBJ2-2,11,TRBV6-5,ASTNSNTGELF
TRBJ2-7,15,TRBV5-6,ASSLSRLAGGGYEQY
TRBJ2-2,10,TRBV30,AIRGGTGELF
TRBJ2-6,13,TRBV19,ASSVTGSGANVLT
TRBJ2-3,10,TRBV9,ASSVDADTQY
TRBJ2-7,13,TRBV5-8,ASSLGTGTPYEQY
TRBJ2-1,12,TRBV7-6,ASSLDFFRNEQF
TRBJ2-1,11,TRBV30,AWSQTSGNEQF
TRBJ2-1,10,TRBV6-5,ASSDFRVEQF
TRBJ2-7,12,TRBV7-9,ASSLVKVPGEQY
TRBJ2-7,12,TRBV7-2,ASSLVPGRNEQY
TRBJ1-6,11,TRBV30,AWSKENNSPLH
TRBJ2-3,12,TRBV5-1,ASSSQGASDTQY
TRBJ2-7,12,TRBV5-1,ASSLWTGGGEQY
TRBJ2-1,11,TRBV4-1,ASSQASSGEQF
TRBJ2-5,13,TRBV10-3,AISAAGGDAETQY
TRBJ1-1,12,TRBV6-5,ASSYRQFNTEAF
TRBJ2-1,11,TRBV7-2,ASSLAHRDEQF
TRBJ1-1,11,TRBV5-8,ASSYDRVTEAF
TRBJ2-1,15,TRBV5-4,ASSPPRTGGRFNEQF
TRBJ1-5,12,TRBV7-9,ASSSTGSNQPQH
TRBJ2-7,12,TRBV30,ASTATGSSYEQY
TRBJ2-7,14,TRBV29-1,SVAGKTSGRAYEQY
TRBJ1-1,11,TRBV7-3,ASSLERRAEAF
TRBJ1-2,14,TRBV16,ASSQSLRITNYGYT
TRBJ1-4,13,TRBV6-5,ASSPERWPVEKLF
-,16,TRBV7-6,ASSPLYGGADKGDEQY